The rows below give T cell receptor beta chains drawn from one sample of a study of blood T cell repertoires in COVID-19. Produced via immunoSEQ multiplex PCR; TCRdb's table is partial and in-frame only. Among roughly 180,000 clones listed, roughly nine tenths were seen once. Material: peripheral blood. These TCRs come from a woman aged 30 to 39 with active or convalescent COVID-19. The CDR3 runs from the conserved cysteine through the conserved F or W. A D gene is named only where the DNA matches it firmly. The listing skips clone size in some rows; elsewhere it reads once, few, many or a size class.

j_call,v_call,clone_size,d_call,cdr3_aa,cdr3_nt
TRBJ1-1,TRBV19,NA,TRBD1,CATRAGGSTEAFF,TGTGCCACTAGGGCAGGGGGCTCGACTGAAGCTTTCTTT
TRBJ1-4,TRBV24-1,NA,TRBD1,CATSDSRTRGEKLFF,TGTGCCACCAGTGATTCCCGCACCAGGGGGGAAAAACTGTTTTTT
TRBJ2-3,TRBV6-5,NA,NA,CASSYSSSTDTQYF,TGTGCCAGCAGTTACTCGTCAAGCACAGATACGCAGTATTTT
TRBJ1-1,TRBV5-1,NA,NA,CASNPTLFGWRPTIEGGTEAFF,TGCGCCAGCAATCCCACTTTATTCGGGTGGAGACCAACTATCGAAGGGGGCACTGAAGCTTTCTTT
TRBJ1-4,TRBV20-1,NA,NA,CSATGAEKLFF,TGCAGTGCTACAGGGGCCGAAAAACTGTTTTTT
TRBJ2-1,TRBV27,NA,TRBD2,CASSLSQGLAAQFF,TGTGCCAGCAGTTTATCCCAGGGACTAGCGGCGCAGTTCTTC
TRBJ2-2,TRBV11-3,NA,NA,CASSPGLAPGELFF,TGTGCCAGCAGCCCGGGACTTGCTCCCGGGGAGCTGTTTTTT
TRBJ1-3,TRBV19,NA,TRBD1,CASKPQGASGNTIYF,TGTGCCAGTAAACCACAGGGGGCATCTGGAAACACCATATATTTT
TRBJ2-7,TRBV27,NA,NA,CASSLSGGGPISYEQYF,TGTGCCAGCAGTTTATCGGGGGGGGGCCCAATCTCCTACGAGCAGTACTTC
TRBJ1-2,TRBV25-1,NA,TRBD1,CASSDDRGLGYGYTF,TGTGCCAGCAGTGACGACAGGGGGCTAGGCTATGGCTACACCTTC
TRBJ2-1,TRBV5-4,NA,TRBD2,CASTSGGAQIYNEQFF,TGTGCCAGCACTAGCGGGGGGGCCCAAATTTACAATGAGCAGTTCTTC
TRBJ1-4,TRBV30,NA,NA,CAWLGDDQKLFF,TGTGCCTGGCTGGGAGATGATCAAAAACTGTTTTTT
TRBJ2-7,TRBV7-9,NA,TRBD2,CASSSFGGTTYEQYF,TGTGCCAGCAGCTCCTTCGGGGGGACTACCTACGAGCAGTACTTC
TRBJ2-5,TRBV27,once,TRBD1,CASKPGTVQETQYF,TGTGCCAGTAAACCCGGGACAGTGCAAGAGACCCAGTACTTC
TRBJ1-5,TRBV4-2,NA,NA,CASSQEVGVNQPQHF,TGTGCCAGCAGCCAAGAAGTCGGGGTCAATCAGCCCCAGCATTTT
TRBJ1-1,TRBV5-4,NA,TRBD1,CASSRKDRAFEAFF,TGTGCCAGCAGCCGGAAGGACAGGGCTTTTGAAGCTTTCTTT
TRBJ1-2,TRBV20-1,NA,TRBD1,CSASSPGGGYTF,TGCAGTGCTAGTTCGCCAGGGGGGGGCTACACCTTC
TRBJ2-7,TRBV15,NA,TRBD1,CATSGGTGHHEQYF,TGTGCCACCAGCGGCGGGACAGGGCACCACGAGCAGTACTTC
TRBJ2-1,TRBV6-1,once,TRBD1,CASSESGTGGDNEQFF,TGTGCCAGCAGTGAATCCGGGACAGGGGGTGACAATGAGCAGTTCTTC
TRBJ2-3,TRBV20-1,NA,NA,CSASENGVSTDTQYF,TGCAGTGCTAGTGAGAACGGGGTTAGCACAGATACGCAGTATTTT
TRBJ1-1,TRBV3-1/TRBV3-2,NA,NA,CASSQGDSTEAFF,TGTGCCAGCAGCCAAGGAGATAGCACTGAAGCTTTCTTT
TRBJ1-1,TRBV5-5,once,NA,CASSLLRVLNTEAFF,TGTGCCAGCAGCCTGCTCCGGGTACTGAACACTGAAGCTTTCTTT
TRBJ2-1,TRBV9,NA,NA,CASSTYHRSGYNEQFF,TGTGCCAGCAGCACCTACCACAGATCTGGGTACAATGAGCAGTTCTTC
TRBJ1-2,TRBV6-5,NA,NA,CASVTGLGGYGYTF,TGTGCCAGCGTCACGGGGCTCGGGGGCTATGGCTACACCTTC
TRBJ2-1,TRBV13,NA,TRBD1,CASSLDAWGFGTGEYNEQFF,TGTGCCAGCAGCTTAGATGCGTGGGGCTTCGGGACAGGGGAATACAATGAGCAGTTCTTC
TRBJ1-2,TRBV6-6,NA,TRBD1,CASSYGPQGARGYTF,TGTGCCAGCAGTTACGGGCCTCAGGGGGCGCGGGGCTACACCTTC
TRBJ1-1,TRBV19,few,NA,CASSMTVPNTEAFF,TGTGCCAGTAGTATGACAGTTCCGAACACTGAAGCTTTCTTT
TRBJ2-7,TRBV11-2,NA,NA,CASSLEIAAGGYEQYF,TGTGCCAGCAGCTTAGAAATAGCGGCAGGGGGCTACGAGCAGTACTTC
TRBJ2-7,TRBV5-1,NA,NA,CASSLVPGSAYEQYF,TGCGCCAGCAGCTTGGTCCCAGGTTCCGCCTACGAGCAGTACTTC
TRBJ2-5,TRBV2,NA,TRBD2,CASKRTSEETQYF,TGTGCCAGCAAGAGAACTAGCGAAGAGACCCAGTACTTC
TRBJ1-1,TRBV2,NA,NA,CASNGGSWMNTEAFF,TGTGCCAGCAATGGTGGGAGTTGGATGAACACTGAAGCTTTCTTT
TRBJ2-1,TRBV12-3/TRBV12-4,NA,TRBD2,CASSFGTSGGGLF,TGTGCCAGCAGTTTCGGGACTAGCGGGGGTGGGCTCTTC
TRBJ1-1,TRBV19,NA,NA,CASRSLGGGNTEAFF,TGTGCCAGTAGGAGCCTGGGGGGAGGGAACACTGAAGCTTTCTTT
TRBJ2-5,TRBV6-1,once,NA,CASSESVAVGETQYF,TGTGCCAGCAGTGAAAGTGTAGCGGTGGGGGAGACCCAGTACTTC
TRBJ2-1,TRBV28,NA,TRBD2,CASSPGTSGIYEQFF,TGTGCCAGCAGCCCTGGGACTAGCGGGATCTATGAGCAGTTCTTC
TRBJ2-7,TRBV6-5,NA,TRBD1,CASSYGTGAYEQYF,TGTGCCAGCAGTTATGGGACAGGTGCCTACGAGCAGTACTTC
TRBJ1-5,TRBV18,NA,NA,CASSGAGLQPQHF,TGTGCCAGCTCGGGGGCAGGGTTGCAGCCCCAGCATTTT
TRBJ2-1,TRBV29-1,NA,NA,CSVVPQGFGNEQFF,TGCAGCGTTGTTCCTCAGGGGTTCGGCAATGAGCAGTTCTTC
TRBJ1-5,TRBV6-5,NA,NA,CASRGGGQPQHF,TGTGCCAGCAGGGGGGGAGGGCAGCCCCAGCATTTT
TRBJ1-1,TRBV5-1,once,NA,CASSLALGETNTEAFF,TGCGCCAGCAGCTTGGCCCTCGGAGAGACGAACACTGAAGCTTTCTTT
TRBJ1-5,TRBV6-1,once,NA,CASSELAGQPQHF,TGTGCCAGCAGTGAACTCGCAGGTCAGCCCCAGCATTTT
TRBJ2-1,TRBV9,NA,TRBD2,CASSAFSGVANNEQFF,TGTGCCAGCAGCGCCTTTAGCGGGGTAGCCAACAATGAGCAGTTCTTC
TRBJ2-2,TRBV6-5,NA,NA,CASSYAETGELFF,TGTGCCAGCAGTTACGCTGAGACCGGGGAGCTGTTTTTT
TRBJ1-1,TRBV2,NA,NA,CAKERDNTEAFF,TGTGCCAAAGAGAGGGATAACACTGAAGCTTTCTTT
TRBJ1-2,TRBV2,NA,TRBD1,CASSAGGRNYGYTF,TGTGCCAGCAGTGCAGGGGGCAGAAACTATGGCTACACCTTC
TRBJ1-5,TRBV7-2,NA,NA,CASSLDAGYSNQPQHF,TGTGCCAGCAGCTTAGACGCAGGGTATAGCAATCAGCCCCAGCATTTT
TRBJ1-5,TRBV5-4,NA,NA,CASSPSLDNQPQHF,TGTGCCAGCAGTCCGAGCCTTGATAATCAGCCCCAGCATTTT
TRBJ2-2,TRBV6-5,NA,NA,CASSRDRSSGELFF,TGTGCCAGCAGTCGCGACAGGTCCAGCGGGGAGCTGTTTTTT
TRBJ2-1,TRBV28,NA,TRBD2,CASITIRSGSGNEQFF,TGTGCCAGCATAACCATACGAAGCGGGAGTGGGAATGAGCAGTTCTTC
TRBJ2-1,TRBV12-3/TRBV12-4,NA,NA,CASSWTEANEQFF,TGTGCCAGCAGTTGGACAGAGGCTAATGAGCAGTTCTTC
TRBJ2-1,TRBV2,NA,TRBD1,CASSEALPGTGSNEQFF,TGTGCCAGCAGTGAAGCGCTTCCTGGGACAGGGAGCAATGAGCAGTTCTTC
TRBJ1-1,TRBV29-1,once,NA,CSVEIAGKRYTEAFF,TGCAGCGTTGAGATCGCAGGGAAAAGGTACACTGAAGCTTTCTTT
TRBJ2-3,TRBV2,once,TRBD2,CASLAGGLTDTQYF,TGTGCCAGCCTAGCGGGGGGTCTAACAGATACGCAGTATTTT
TRBJ2-1,TRBV10-1,NA,NA,CASSDRQGGYNEQFF,TGCGCCAGCAGTGATAGGCAGGGTGGCTACAATGAGCAGTTCTTC
TRBJ2-1,TRBV4-1,NA,TRBD1,CASSQDPQGVHNEQFF,TGCGCCAGCAGCCAAGATCCGCAGGGGGTACACAATGAGCAGTTCTTC
TRBJ2-7,TRBV29-1,NA,TRBD1,CSGRTGPEQYF,TGCAGCGGCCGGACAGGGCCCGAGCAGTACTTC
TRBJ2-1,TRBV2,NA,TRBD2,CASTLAGPNNEQFF,TGTGCCAGCACGCTAGCGGGACCCAACAATGAGCAGTTCTTC
TRBJ1-2,TRBV5-1,NA,NA,CASSLQGRTYGYTF,TGCGCCAGCAGCTTACAGGGTAGGACCTATGGCTACACCTTC
TRBJ2-1,TRBV10-2,NA,TRBD1,CASRVSGTGRYNEQFF,TGCGCCAGCAGAGTATCCGGGACAGGGAGGTACAATGAGCAGTTCTTC